This TCR beta chain was sequenced during a study of beta chain features in type 1 diabetes. The V gene's germline CDR1 is SQVTM and CDR2 ANQGSEA. The CDR3 is made up of 15 amino acids. Unmatched junction bases numbered 6, after V lost 4 bases and J lost 1 base. Sequenced material consisted of expressed TCRB transcripts (all of the isolated RNA was reverse transcribed). TCRdb's copy holds only in-frame clones and misses some; the assay was immunoSEQ multiplex PCR. The sample yields around 320,000 clones, around 15% seen once. Study-level results: Compared to healthy donors, patients appeared to have naive, central memory and Treg TCRB repertoires that were more alike.

A few counts support this clone. Its specificity is not known. What was sequenced was central memory CD4+ T cells from blood. This clonotype was obtained from a man aged 25 to 40 in good health. V gene TRBV29-1 combines with J gene TRBJ2-2; 7 bases match TRBD1. For the CDR3, the DNA is TGCAGCGTTGGCCCGACAGGGCTGAACACCGGGGAGCTGTTTTTT. Translating gives CSVGPTGLNTGELFF.